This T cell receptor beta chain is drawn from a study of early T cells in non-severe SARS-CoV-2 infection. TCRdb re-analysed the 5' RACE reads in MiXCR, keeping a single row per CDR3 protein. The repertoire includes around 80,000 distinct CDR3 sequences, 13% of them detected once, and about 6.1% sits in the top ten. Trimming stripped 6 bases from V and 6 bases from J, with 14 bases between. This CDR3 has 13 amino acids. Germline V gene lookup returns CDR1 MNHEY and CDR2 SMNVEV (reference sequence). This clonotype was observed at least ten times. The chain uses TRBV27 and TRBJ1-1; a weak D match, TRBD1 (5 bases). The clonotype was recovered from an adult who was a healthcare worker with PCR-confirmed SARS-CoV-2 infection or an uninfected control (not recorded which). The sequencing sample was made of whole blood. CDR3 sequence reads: CASSLWGTPEAFF. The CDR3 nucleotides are TGTGCCAGCAGCTTGTGGGGGACTCCTGAAGCTTTCTTT.